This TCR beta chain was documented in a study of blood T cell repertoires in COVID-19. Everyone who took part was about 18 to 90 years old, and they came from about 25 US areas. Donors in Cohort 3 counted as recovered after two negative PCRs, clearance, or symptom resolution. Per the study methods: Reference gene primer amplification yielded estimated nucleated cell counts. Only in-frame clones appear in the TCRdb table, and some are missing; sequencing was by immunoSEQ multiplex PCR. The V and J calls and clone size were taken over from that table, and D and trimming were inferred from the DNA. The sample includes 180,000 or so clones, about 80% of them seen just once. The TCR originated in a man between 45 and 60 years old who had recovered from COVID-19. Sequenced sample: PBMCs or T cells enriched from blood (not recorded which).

The CDR3 DNA follows: TGTGCCAGCAGCTTTAGAGTCACGGGTAACACAGATACGCAGTATTTT. This encodes CASSFRVTGNTDTQYF. The V and J genes are TRBV5-4 and TRBJ2-3; D not certain. The germline V gene has CDR1 SGHNT and CDR2 YYREEE (reference sequence). This CDR3 is 16 amino acids long. Trimming shortened V by 2 bases and J by 2 bases, and 15 bases separated the two germline ends.